This TCR beta chain was identified during a study of T cells in women clearing cervical HPV infection. Average input was roughly 1,200 ng genomic DNA for immunoSEQ TCR beta CDR3 amplification. The assay was immunoSEQ multiplex PCR, and TCRdb's table has in-frame clones only and misses some. The listing contains fewer than 40,000 clones. The CDR3 runs to 14 residues. Germline loops: CDR1 MDHEN, CDR2 SYDVKM. J was trimmed by 5 bases and V by 1 base; bases with no gene match: 4. A note on this clone: The read terminates 3 residues ahead of where the CDR3 ends, so the germline J gene completes it.

The chain links TRBV28 to TRBJ1-2; 7 bases are a match to TRBD1. The TCR originated in a woman between 18 and 70 years old with a cervical HPV16 infection that either progressed to CIN3+ or cleared (not recorded which). The sample taken for sequencing was blood buffy coat. The CDR3 bases that were read are TGTGCCAGCAGTTTATCGGGACAGTATTATGGC. The encoded protein is CASSLSGQYYG. The full CDR3 reads CASSLSGQYYGYTF.